Listed below are T cell receptor beta chains from one sample, sequenced in a study of OX40 agonist ivuxolimab in advanced cancers. Method: immunoSEQ multiplex PCR; TCRdb's copy keeps in-frame clones and lacks some. The table records about 48,000 clones, 70% to 90% of them present only once. Sequencing was performed on CD4+ or CD8+ T cells sorted from blood, taken in a trial of the OX40 agonist ivuxolimab. The receptors derive from an adult with an advanced solid tumor such as melanoma, head and neck, liver or kidney cancer. Both conserved end residues are part of each CDR3.

J gene: TRBJ1-1
V gene: TRBV28
CDR3 protein: CASSFGGGITEAFF

J gene: TRBJ1-5
V gene: TRBV21-1
CDR3 protein: CASSKVRQRFNQPQHF

J gene: TRBJ2-5
V gene: TRBV5-5
CDR3 protein: CASSTGTGQQETQYF

J gene: TRBJ2-5
V gene: TRBV6-1
CDR3 protein: CASSYEETQYF

J gene: TRBJ2-3
V gene: TRBV7-2
CDR3 protein: CASRPSLGSKGTDTQYF

J gene: TRBJ1-2
V gene: TRBV2
CDR3 protein: CASSELIAGNYGYTF

J gene: TRBJ1-2
V gene: TRBV7-9
CDR3 protein: CASSLGAGRGYGYTF

J gene: TRBJ2-1
V gene: TRBV10-3
CDR3 protein: CAIRGGGVYNEQFF

J gene: TRBJ1-4
V gene: TRBV6-1
CDR3 protein: CASSRRTGTEKLFF

J gene: TRBJ2-3
V gene: TRBV10-3
CDR3 protein: CAISESKSPHTDTQYF

J gene: TRBJ1-1
V gene: TRBV25-1
CDR3 protein: CASSRHREGGAFF

J gene: TRBJ1-1
V gene: TRBV10-3
CDR3 protein: CAILGGAGTEAFF

J gene: TRBJ1-2
V gene: TRBV5-6
CDR3 protein: CASSLVSGGTYGYTF

J gene: TRBJ2-5
V gene: TRBV29-1
CDR3 protein: CSITQISGGAQETQYF

J gene: TRBJ2-1
V gene: TRBV5-6
CDR3 protein: CASSLKLTPNEQFF

J gene: TRBJ1-2
V gene: TRBV5-1
CDR3 protein: CASRIDRGLFGYTF

J gene: TRBJ2-5
V gene: TRBV10-3
CDR3 protein: CAISEPRLAGQETQYF

J gene: TRBJ1-1
V gene: TRBV5-5
CDR3 protein: CASSFWGRAEAFF

J gene: TRBJ1-1
V gene: TRBV30
CDR3 protein: CAWSVLRDTEAFF

J gene: TRBJ2-7
V gene: TRBV5-1
CDR3 protein: CASSWTGPDEQYF

J gene: TRBJ2-7
V gene: TRBV6-1
CDR3 protein: CASLGTVSYEQYF

J gene: TRBJ2-5
V gene: TRBV6-1
CDR3 protein: CASSELIRETQYF

J gene: TRBJ2-7
V gene: TRBV28
CDR3 protein: CASSSVGRVYEQYF

J gene: TRBJ1-2
V gene: TRBV2
CDR3 protein: CASSAPGGPGYGYTF

J gene: TRBJ1-6
V gene: TRBV4-1
CDR3 protein: CASSQAGTGILHF

J gene: TRBJ1-5
V gene: TRBV19
CDR3 protein: CASSPGTGSSRYQPQHF

J gene: TRBJ2-5
V gene: TRBV6-1
CDR3 protein: CASSEGAGTGETQYF

J gene: TRBJ2-2
V gene: TRBV5-4
CDR3 protein: CASSLTGGLTGELFF

J gene: TRBJ2-5
V gene: TRBV29-1
CDR3 protein: CSVFRPSQETQYF

J gene: TRBJ2-5
V gene: TRBV9
CDR3 protein: CASSVEPTAQETQYF

J gene: TRBJ1-2
V gene: TRBV29-1
CDR3 protein: CSVADGYTF

J gene: TRBJ1-1
V gene: TRBV2
CDR3 protein: CASSEESRDSAFF

J gene: TRBJ2-1
V gene: TRBV7-8
CDR3 protein: CASSLSFAVSYNEQFF

J gene: TRBJ2-3
V gene: TRBV20-1
CDR3 protein: CSARADTQYF

J gene: TRBJ2-1
V gene: TRBV2
CDR3 protein: CASSLGTEQFF

J gene: TRBJ2-1
V gene: TRBV15
CDR3 protein: CATSLGGGSYNEQFF

J gene: TRBJ2-7
V gene: TRBV7-2
CDR3 protein: CASSLEVEGRNF

J gene: TRBJ2-1
V gene: TRBV7-2
CDR3 protein: CASSRSPSGSKRGEQFF

J gene: TRBJ1-2
V gene: TRBV2
CDR3 protein: CASNMDGYGYTF

J gene: TRBJ1-3
V gene: TRBV5-6
CDR3 protein: CASSFGPSGNTIYF

J gene: TRBJ2-2
V gene: TRBV5-1
CDR3 protein: CASSVDSYTGELFF

J gene: TRBJ2-1
V gene: TRBV11-3
CDR3 protein: CASSATSVYNEQFF

J gene: TRBJ2-1
V gene: TRBV19
CDR3 protein: CASSISGSGSLGNEQFF

J gene: TRBJ1-3
V gene: TRBV6-5
CDR3 protein: CASSYRLYGNTIYF

J gene: TRBJ2-1
V gene: TRBV11-2
CDR3 protein: CASTGRRQGADEQFF

J gene: TRBJ2-7
V gene: TRBV19
CDR3 protein: CASSIGSYEQYF

J gene: TRBJ2-7
V gene: TRBV5-6
CDR3 protein: CASSLRFGQGGDEQYF

J gene: TRBJ2-3
V gene: TRBV11-3
CDR3 protein: CASSLGDPADTQYF

J gene: TRBJ1-5
V gene: TRBV5-6
CDR3 protein: CASSLDQEPQHF

J gene: TRBJ1-2
V gene: TRBV28
CDR3 protein: CASSSTGTGYGYTF

J gene: TRBJ2-3
V gene: TRBV6-6
CDR3 protein: CASSPLAGGRADTQYF

J gene: TRBJ2-5
V gene: TRBV7-9
CDR3 protein: CASSITGLRGETQYF

J gene: TRBJ2-7
V gene: TRBV15
CDR3 protein: CATSRDYYEQYF